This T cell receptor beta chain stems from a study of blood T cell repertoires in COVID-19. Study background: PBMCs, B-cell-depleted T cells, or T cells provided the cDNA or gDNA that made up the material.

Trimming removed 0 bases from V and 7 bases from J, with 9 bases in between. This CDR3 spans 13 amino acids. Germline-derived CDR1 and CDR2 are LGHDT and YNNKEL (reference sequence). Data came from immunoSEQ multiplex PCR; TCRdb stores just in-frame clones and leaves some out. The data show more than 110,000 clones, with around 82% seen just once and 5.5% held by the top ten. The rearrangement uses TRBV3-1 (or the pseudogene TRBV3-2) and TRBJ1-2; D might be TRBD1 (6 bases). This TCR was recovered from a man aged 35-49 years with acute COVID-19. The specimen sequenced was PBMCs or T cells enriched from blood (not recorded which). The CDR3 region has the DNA TGTGCCAGCAGCCAAGATTTAGGGGGTGGCTACACCTTC. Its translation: CASSQDLGGGYTF.